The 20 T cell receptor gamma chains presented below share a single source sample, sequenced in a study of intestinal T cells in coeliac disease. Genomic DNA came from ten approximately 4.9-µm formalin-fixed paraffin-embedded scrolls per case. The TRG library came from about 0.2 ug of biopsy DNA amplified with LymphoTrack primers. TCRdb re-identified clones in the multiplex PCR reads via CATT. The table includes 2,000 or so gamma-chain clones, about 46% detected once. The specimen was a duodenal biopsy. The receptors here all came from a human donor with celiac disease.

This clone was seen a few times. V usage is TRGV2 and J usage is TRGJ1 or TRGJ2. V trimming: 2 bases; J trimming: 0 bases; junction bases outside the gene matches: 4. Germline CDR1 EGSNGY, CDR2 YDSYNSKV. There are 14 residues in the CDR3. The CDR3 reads CATWDVPNYYKKLF. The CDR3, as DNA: TGTGCCACCTGGGACGTACCGAATTATTATAAGAAACTCTTT.

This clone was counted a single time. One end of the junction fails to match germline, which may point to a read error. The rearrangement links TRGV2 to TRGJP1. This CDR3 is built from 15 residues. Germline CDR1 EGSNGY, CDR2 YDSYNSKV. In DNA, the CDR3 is TGTGCCACCTGGGACCCGACCCCCCCTGGTTGGCTCAAGATATTT. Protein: CATWDPTPPGWLKIF.

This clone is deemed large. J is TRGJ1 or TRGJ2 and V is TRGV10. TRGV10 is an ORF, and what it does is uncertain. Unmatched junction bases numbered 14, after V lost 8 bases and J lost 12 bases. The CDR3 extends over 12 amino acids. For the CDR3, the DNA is TGTGCTGCGTGGGATTGGTTTAGGGGGAAACTCTTT. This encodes CAAWDWFRGKLF.

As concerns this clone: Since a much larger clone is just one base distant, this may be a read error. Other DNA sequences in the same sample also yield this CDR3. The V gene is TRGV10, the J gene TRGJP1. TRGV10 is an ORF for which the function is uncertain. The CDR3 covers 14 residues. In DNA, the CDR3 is TGCGCTGCGCAGAGGGTGACCACTGGTTGGTTCAAGATATTT. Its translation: CAAQRVTTGWFKIF.

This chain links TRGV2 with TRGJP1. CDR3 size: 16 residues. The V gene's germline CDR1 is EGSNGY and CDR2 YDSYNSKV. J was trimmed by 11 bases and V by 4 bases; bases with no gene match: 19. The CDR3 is CATWEAAGWSLWFKIF. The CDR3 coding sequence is TGTGCCACCTGGGAGGCCGCAGGTTGGTCACTGTGGTTCAAGATATTT.

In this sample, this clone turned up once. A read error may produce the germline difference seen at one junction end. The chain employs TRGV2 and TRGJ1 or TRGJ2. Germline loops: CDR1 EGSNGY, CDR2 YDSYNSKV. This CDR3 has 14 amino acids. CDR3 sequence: CAAWDGPAYYKKLF. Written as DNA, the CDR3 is TGTGCCGCCTGGGACGGGCCGGCTTATTATAAGAAACTCTTT.

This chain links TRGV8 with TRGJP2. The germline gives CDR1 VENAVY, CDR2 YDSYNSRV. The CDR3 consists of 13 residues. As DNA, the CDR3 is TGTGCACCTGGGATTAGGGGTGATTGGATCAAGACGTTT. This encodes CAPGIRGDWIKTF.

The CDR3 region has the DNA TGTGCTGCTGGATTAGGCACTTCGGATACCACTGGTTGGTTCAAGATATTT. Encoded protein: CAAGLGTSDTTGWFKIF. J is TRGJP1 and V is TRGV11. TRGV11 is an open reading frame, and its role is uncertain. The CDR3 length is 17 residues.

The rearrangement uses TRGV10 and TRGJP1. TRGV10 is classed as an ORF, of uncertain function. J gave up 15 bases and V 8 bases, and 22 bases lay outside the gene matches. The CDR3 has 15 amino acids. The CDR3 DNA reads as TGTGCTGCGTGGGATGGCTCTAATTATCTGGCTGTCAAGATATTT. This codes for CAAWDGSNYLAVKIF.

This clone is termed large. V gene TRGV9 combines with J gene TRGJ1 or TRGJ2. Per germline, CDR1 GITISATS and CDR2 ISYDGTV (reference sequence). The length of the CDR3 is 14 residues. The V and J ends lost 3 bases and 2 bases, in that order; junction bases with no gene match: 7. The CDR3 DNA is TGTGCCTTGTGGGAGTTCCACTATTATTATAAGAAACTCTTT. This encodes CALWEFHYYYKKLF.

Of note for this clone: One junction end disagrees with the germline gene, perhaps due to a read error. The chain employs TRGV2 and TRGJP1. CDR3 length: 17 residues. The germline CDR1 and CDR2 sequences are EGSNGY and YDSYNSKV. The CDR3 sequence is CATWDGRRDTTGRFKIF. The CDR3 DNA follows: TGTGCCACCTGGGACGGGCGGAGGGATACCACTGGTCGGTTCAAGATATTT.

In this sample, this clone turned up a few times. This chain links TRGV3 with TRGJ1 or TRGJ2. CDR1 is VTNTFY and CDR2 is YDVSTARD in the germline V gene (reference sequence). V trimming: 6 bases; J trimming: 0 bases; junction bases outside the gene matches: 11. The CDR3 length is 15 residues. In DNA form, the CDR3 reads TGTGCCACCTGGCCGAGGCCCTCGAATTATTATAAGAAACTCTTT. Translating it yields CATWPRPSNYYKKLF.

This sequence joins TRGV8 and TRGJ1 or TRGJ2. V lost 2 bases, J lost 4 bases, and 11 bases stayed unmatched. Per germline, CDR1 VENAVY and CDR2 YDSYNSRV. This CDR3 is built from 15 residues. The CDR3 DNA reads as TGTGCCACCTGGGATAATCCTCAGCGGTATTATAAGAAACTCTTT. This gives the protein CATWDNPQRYYKKLF.

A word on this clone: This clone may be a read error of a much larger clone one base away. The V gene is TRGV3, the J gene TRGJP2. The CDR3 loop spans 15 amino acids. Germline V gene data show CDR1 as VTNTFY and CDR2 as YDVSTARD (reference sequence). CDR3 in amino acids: CAAWDRLRGDWIKTF. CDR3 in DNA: TGTGCCGCCTGGGACAGGCTTAGGGGTGATTGGATCAAGACGTTT.

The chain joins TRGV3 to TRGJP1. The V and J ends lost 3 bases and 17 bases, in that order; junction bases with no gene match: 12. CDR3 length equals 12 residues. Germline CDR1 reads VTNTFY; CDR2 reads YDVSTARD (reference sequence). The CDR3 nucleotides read TGTGCCACCTGGGACCCGGCGGGTTCGAAGATATTT. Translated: CATWDPAGSKIF.

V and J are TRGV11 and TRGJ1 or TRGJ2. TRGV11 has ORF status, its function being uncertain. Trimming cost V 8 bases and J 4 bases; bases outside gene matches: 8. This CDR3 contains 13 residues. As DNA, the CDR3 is TGTGCCTGCTGGACCGCCCCCTATTATAAGAAACTCTTT. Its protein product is CACWTAPYYKKLF.

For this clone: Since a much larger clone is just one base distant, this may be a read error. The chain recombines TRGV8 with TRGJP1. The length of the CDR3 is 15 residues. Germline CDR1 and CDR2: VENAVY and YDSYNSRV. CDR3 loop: CAAWDRRTTGWFKIF. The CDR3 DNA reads TGTGCCGCCTGGGATAGGCGTACTACTGGTTGGTTCAAGATATTT.

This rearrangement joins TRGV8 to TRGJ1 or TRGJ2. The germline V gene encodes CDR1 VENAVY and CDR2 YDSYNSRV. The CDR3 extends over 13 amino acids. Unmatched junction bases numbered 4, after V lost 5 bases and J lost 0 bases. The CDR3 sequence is CATWGRNYYKKLF. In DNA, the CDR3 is TGTGCCACCTGGGGGCGGAATTATTATAAGAAACTCTTT.

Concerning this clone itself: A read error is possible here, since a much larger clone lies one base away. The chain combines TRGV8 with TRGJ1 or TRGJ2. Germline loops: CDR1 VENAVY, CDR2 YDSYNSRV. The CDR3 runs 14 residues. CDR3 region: CAAWDSTRYYKKLF. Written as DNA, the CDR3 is TGTGCCGCCTGGGATTCTACTCGTTATTATAAGAAACTCTTT.

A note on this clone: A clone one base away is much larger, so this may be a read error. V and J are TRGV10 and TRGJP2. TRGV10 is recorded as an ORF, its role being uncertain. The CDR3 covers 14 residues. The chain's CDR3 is CAAWDPSSGWIKTF. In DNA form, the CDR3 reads TGTGCTGCGTGGGATCCGAGTAGTGGTTGGATCAAGACGTTT.